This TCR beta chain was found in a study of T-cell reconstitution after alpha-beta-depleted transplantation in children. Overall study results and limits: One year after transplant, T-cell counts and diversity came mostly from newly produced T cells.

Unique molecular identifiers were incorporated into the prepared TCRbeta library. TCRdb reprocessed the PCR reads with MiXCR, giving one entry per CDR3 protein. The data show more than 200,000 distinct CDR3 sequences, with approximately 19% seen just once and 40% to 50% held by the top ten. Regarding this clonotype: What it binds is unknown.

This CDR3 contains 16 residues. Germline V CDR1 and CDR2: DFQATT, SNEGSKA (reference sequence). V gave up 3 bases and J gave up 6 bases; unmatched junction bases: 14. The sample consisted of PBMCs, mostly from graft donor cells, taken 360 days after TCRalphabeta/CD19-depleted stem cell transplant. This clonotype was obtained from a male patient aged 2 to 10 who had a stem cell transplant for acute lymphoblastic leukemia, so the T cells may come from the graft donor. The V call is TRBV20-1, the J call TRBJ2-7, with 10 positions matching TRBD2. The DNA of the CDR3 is TGCAGTGCTAGTGACGGGACTAGCGTCCGCGTGGTCGAGCAGTACTTC. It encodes CSASDGTSVRVVEQYF.